This T cell receptor beta chain was retrieved from a study of PD-1 blockade in mismatch repair-deficient tumors. At the level of the study: All were previously treated, progressing patients with approximately 12 mismatch repair-deficient cancer types.

Assay: immunoSEQ multiplex PCR; the TCRdb copy retains only in-frame clones and omits some. Of roughly 80,000 clones in the sample, 81% are singletons; the top ten hold roughly 2.7%. All patients were mismatch repair deficient, assessed by either PCR or immunohistochemistry. A few pembrolizumab responders had their TCRs sequenced. The material was peripheral blood, obtained 12 weeks after starting pembrolizumab. The TCR originated in an adult with mismatch repair-deficient cancer.

The CDR3 loop reads CASSFGQGLDLGVNTEAFF. In nucleotides, the CDR3 is TGTGCCAGCAGCTTCGGGCAGGGGCTCGATTTGGGCGTGAACACTGAAGCTTTCTTT. The V gene is TRBV5-6, the J gene TRBJ1-1; D is possibly TRBD1 (6 bases). Germline V gene lookup returns CDR1 SGHDT and CDR2 YYEEEE. The CDR3 sequence is 19 residues long. Deletions cut 2 bases from V and 0 bases from J, with 23 bases between.